The sequence of this TCR beta chain was determined in a study of T cell repertoires in cytomegalovirus infection (dated by TCRdb to the late 2010s). Background for the entire study: Peptide stimulations targeted recently identified HLA-C-restricted CMV epitopes, whose presentation resists viral immunomodulation, together with well-studied HLA-B-restricted epitopes. Donor HLA type was relevant to the analysis, because carriage of CMV infection together with the matching HLA type was indicated by public TCR beta signatures.

Sequencing relied on an Illumina HiSeq 1500. TCRdb's own reprocessing of the public reads used fastp at Q25 and MiXCR and kept productive beta chains. Every CDR3 protein is listed once, alongside the most common genes and DNA of its rows. This sample is represented by about 110,000 distinct CDR3 sequences; less than 30% of them were singletons. About 81% of the sample lies in the top ten. General study outcomes and caveats: In the ex vivo response, HLA-C-restricted CMV-specific TCR beta clonotypes were dominant, and in two of eight donors the single most frequent clonotype came from this HLA-C-restricted group. Carriers of CMV infection plus the relevant HLA type were discriminated by the cumulative frequency of public TCR beta family members in the study cohort and in an independent approximately 350-donor cohort.

V is trimmed back by 2 bases and J by 6 bases, and the junction contains 8 bases that no gene match accounts for. Per the germline V gene (reference sequence), PRHDT is the CDR1 and FYEKMQ is the CDR2. Reading from cysteine to phenylalanine, the CDR3 counts 15 amino acids. The read is trimmed to its CDR3 DNA, 45 bases read in frame from base 1. The meaning of the sample's treatment or condition label: in vitro stimulation with specific CMV peptide epitopes to enrich CMV-specific T cells. In this sample, this clonotype turned up a few times. Its antigen has not been determined. No base qualities exist here, and no much larger clone lies one base off it.

Sequences were derived from CD8+ T cells from cultured PBMCs, sampled from culture after CMV antigen stimulation. The receptor chain draws on TRBV13 and TRBJ1-1; 8 bases in the middle match TRBD1. This receptor was obtained from a human donor in good health (CMV status not recorded). Some clones in this sample may be carry-over from other donors' samples. The sequenced DNA: TGTGCCAGCAGCTTATATGGCGACAGGGGCCCTGAAGCTTTCTTT. Translated, this gives CASSLYGDRGPEAFF. Where the CDR3 stops, the reference TRBV13 and TRBJ1-1 genes take over; the full variable domain is AAGVIQSPRHLIKEKRETATLKCYPIPRHDTVYWYQQGPGQDPQFLISFYEKMQSDKGSIPDRFSAQQFSDYHSELNMSSLELGDSALYFCASSLYGDRGPEAFFGQGTRLTVV.